This TCR beta chain derives from a study of HIV-infected patients and healthy controls. Follow-up blood was drawn about 14 weeks, roughly three months, after antiretroviral therapy began. Whole blood was used without fractionation, so all unsorted peripheral T cells were included. By frequency in the sample, this clonotype is medium-sized. cDNA was made from roughly 470 ng RNA using alpha and beta constant primers. Using multiplexing indices, alpha and beta chain libraries were generated apart by chain-specific third strand synthesis. TCRdb processed the 5' RACE reads anew with MiXCR; each CDR3 protein has one entry. The sample includes under 6,000 distinct CDR3 sequences, roughly 9.7% of them seen just once. The sequencing used blood, collected during antiretroviral therapy. The TCR originated in an adult with HIV infection.

CDR3 region: CAIMDGQNNYEQYF. The CDR3 coding sequence is TGTGCCATCATGGACGGACAGAACAATTACGAGCAGTACTTC. V is TRBV10-3 and J is TRBJ2-7, with D possibly matching TRBD1 (6 bases). Trimming pared 7 bases from V and 4 bases from J, leaving 17 bases between. The CDR3 runs to 14 residues. The germline V gene encodes CDR1 ENHRY and CDR2 SYGVKD.